This T cell receptor (beta chain) comes out of a study of cytomegalovirus exposure and HLA in healthy donors. Study details: HLA-typed donors were the source of about 85 million unique TCRs held in an early data release.

The PCR had 60 Vbeta and 13 Jbeta primers. The repertoire was sequenced with immunoSEQ multiplex PCR; TCRdb's copy has only in-frame clones and lacks some. This listing includes about 200,000 clones. V lost 0 bases and J 5 bases, leaving 16 bases between the germline ends. The CDR3 is 16 amino acids. Germline CDR1 and CDR2: SGHTA and FQGNSA. Sequencing was performed on PBMCs. The rearrangement uses TRBV7-2 and TRBJ1-1, with D perhaps matching TRBD1 (5 bases). The TCR was taken from a girl aged 2-10 years in good health and CMV-seropositive. The CDR3 nucleotides read TGTGCCAGCAGCTTAGCGCGGTCCCAGGGAGGAACTGAAGCTTTCTTT. Translated: CASSLARSQGGTEAFF.